This TCR beta chain is drawn from a study of technical replicates of blood from a few donors. Some clones are missing from TCRdb's copy, which holds only in-frame ones; the method was immunoSEQ multiplex PCR. In the table there are 91,000 or so clones, around 95% of which are singletons. Sequenced input: T cells isolated from PBMCs. The sequence was obtained from a human donor in good health.

DNA of the CDR3: TGCGCCAGCAGTGGACAGGGGTATGGCGAGCAGTACTTC. It specifies CASSGQGYGEQYF. The chain employs TRBV10-2 and TRBJ2-7; 8 nucleotides align to TRBD1. The J segment lost 6 bases and the V segment lost 4 bases, leaving 5 bases of the junction unmatched. In germline, CDR1 is WSHSY, CDR2 SAAADI. This CDR3 comprises 13 residues.